The following is a TCR beta chain sequence with its context. This clone was picked up a small number of times. Its antigen is currently not known. No much larger clone is present one base from it, and per-base qualities are unavailable. TCR CDR3 regions were amplified from genomic DNA by multiplex PCR using the deep immunoSEQ assay. For each cell subset, the extracted genomic DNA was distributed evenly across all wells of several immunoSEQ 96-well plates, and each plate served as one replicate. For sorted subsets, roughly 200 ng of genomic DNA, equivalent to some 30,000 T cell genomes, went into each replicate PCR. The purified libraries were quantified using a Qubit 3.0 fluorometer, sized with a Bioanalyzer 2100, and then quantified again using the KAPA Library Quantification kit. Every immunoSEQ 96-well plate was sequenced on a separate single-read 150-cycle Illumina NextSeq 550 flow cell. From the authors' description of their analysis: The immunoSEQ output contained only junctional sequences without quality scores, so filtering could not match that applied to full-length reads. Sequences were annotated with PyIR, a Python wrapper for IgBLAST v1.9, using IMGT germline references to assign V/J genes and CDR3. Reads were removed for weak V/J assignments (E-value above 1e-6), missing CDR3, stop codons, out-of-frame junctions, or ambiguous translated residues. V3J clonotypes were defined as sequences sharing the same inferred V gene, J gene, and CDR3 amino acid sequence. To compute the percentage overlap between repertoires, the number of shared unique clonotypes was divided by the size of the smaller repertoire. Three approaches were used to assess repertoire richness: RTK rarefaction, the Chao1 estimator, and Recon v2.1 estimates of unobserved clonotypes. For all TCRbeta clonotypes obtained by the gDNA method from a handful of donors, generation probabilities were computed with OLGA. As stored in TCRdb, this immuneACCESS dataset retains in-frame rearrangements with V and J assigned. A fraction of the clones does not appear; measured against another copy, unresolved V genes explain less than half of the discrepancy, and the remainder lacks a known reason. The DNA gave D and trimming, while V, J and clone size come from that table. Across this sample there are fewer than 850,000 clones, with approximately 75% seen only once. The top ten hold 1.8% of the sample.

The data belong to a study of shared clonotypes between healthy human individuals (dated by TCRdb to 2018 to 2020). Turning to the overall study: Three men and two women, aged 18 to 49 years, made up the cohort. For each donor, CD4 naive and CD4 memory were each given three plates, CD8 naive was given two plates, and CD8 memory was given one plate. To estimate repertoire size and how much clonotypes are shared between individuals, the study performed deep sequencing of blood TCR repertoires from a few healthy adults. Libraries were prepared and TCR repertoires were sequenced by different laboratories using diverse techniques, in order to increase sequencing depth and limit assay-specific biases. Between about 0.94 and 8.9 billion PBMCs per donor were obtained by leukapheresis.

Results the study describes overall, beyond this receptor: Naive subsets generally had larger estimated clonotype richness than memory subsets did. When a handful of donors were compared, the shared fraction of clonotypes was around 4.6% for naive CD4, about 4% for naive CD8, roughly 2.5% for memory CD4, and around 0.37% for memory CD8. Pairwise subsampling indicated that sequencing depth was expected to affect the degree of clonotype sharing among donors. Incomplete sequencing was indicated by rarefaction of sorted-subset datasets, despite the large sequencing depth. Sampling was restricted to blood, and TCR repertoires in tissues likely differ from the TCR repertoires found in blood. The small number of donors limited the genetic and exposure-history diversity represented. Compared with non-shared clonotypes, clonotypes shared by all four sorted-subset donors had higher generation probabilities.

Donors were healthy HIV-negative adults with no recently reported acute infections or vaccinations. Every donor was a Caucasian adult residing in Nashville, Tennessee, USA. Magnetic negative selection was used to enrich CD4+ T cells, after which naive cells were positively selected on CD45RA and the negative fraction became the memory subset. Blood was obtained by leukapheresis, after which PBMCs were separated by Ficoll-Histopaque density gradient centrifugation and cryopreserved in liquid nitrogen vapor phase. Analytical flow cytometry was used to check the purity and quantity of each magnetically sorted T cell population. From each sorted fraction, genomic DNA was isolated and quantified by UV absorbance on a Nanodrop 2000c. The CDR3, cysteine through phenylalanine, is 15 amino acids long. The retained sequence is limited to the CDR3, 45 bases, with the frame set at the first base. The junction shows trimming of 4 bases on V and 4 bases on J, plus 14 bases between the germline ends. Taken from the germline V gene, the CDR1 and CDR2 loops are SGHDN and FVKESK.

Sequencing input: memory CD4+ T cells sorted from blood. This specimen's cell subset or site label, per the study, means: CD45RA-negative fraction. The V gene is TRBV14 and the J gene is TRBJ2-1, with TRBD1 tentatively as D gene (6 bases match). This sequence originates from a woman in her 30s in good health. The sequenced DNA is TGTGCCAGCAGCCCTACAGGGCCCCGTTACAATGAGCAGTTCTTC. This gives the protein CASSPTGPRYNEQFF. Outside the CDR3, residues come from the reference TRBV14 and TRBJ2-1 proteins, so the full variable domain is: EAGVTQFPSHSVIEKGQTVTLRCDPISGHDNLYWYRRVMGKEIKFLLHFVKESKQDESGMPNNRFLAERTGGTYSTLKVQPAELEDSGVYFCASSPTGPRYNEQFFGPGTRLTVL.